This T cell receptor beta chain was identified in a study of blood T cells in healthy people across ages. About the study: Template switching retrieved approximately one barcoded beta molecule for each two T cells.

Findings and limits, study-wide: With unsorted PBMCs, a conclusive comparison of naive versus antigen-experienced cells was not possible. Among T cells, TCR beta diversity per million cells dropped roughly linearly as age rose.

Germline values: CDR1 LGHNA, CDR2 YNFKEQ. Trimming pared 1 base from V and 1 base from J, leaving 10 bases between. This CDR3 spans 15 amino acids. Isolation yielded PBMCs, at least 7 million per sample, in every case. This clonotype was seen only a few times. Its antigen is unknown. For the second PCR, which ran for 7 to 11 cycles, a sample-barcoded 5' primer and a J-beta primer mix were used. In TCRdb, the 5' RACE reads were re-called with MiXCR into one record per CDR3 protein. Among almost 800,000 distinct CDR3 sequences listed, nearly 60% were seen once. Sequencing was performed on blood. The TCR sequence derives from a man younger than 40 in good health. J is TRBJ1-1 and V is TRBV4-2; the D gene is possibly TRBD1 (5 bases). The DNA for the CDR3 is TGTGCCAGCAGCCAAGTGGCAGGGAAGAACACTGAAGCTTTCTTT. Protein sequence: CASSQVAGKNTEAFF.